The clone carrying this T cell receptor (beta chain) has just a few counts. V shed 0 bases, J shed 2 bases, and the junction held 4 bases outside the gene matches. Looked up from germline, CDR1 is GTSNPN and CDR2 is SVGIG (reference sequence). The CDR3 loop spans 17 amino acids. This sample was taken from a study of cytomegalovirus exposure and HLA in healthy donors. The PCR was carried out with 60 Vbeta primers and 13 Jbeta primers. TCRdb's table, derived via immunoSEQ multiplex PCR, lists solely in-frame clones and lacks some. The data show tens of thousands of clones, with approximately 80% seen just once and 3% to 4% held by the top ten.

The sequence derives from a man aged 45-65 years in good health and CMV-seronegative. The sample comprised PBMCs. The gene calls are TRBV30 and TRBJ2-6, with TRBD1 identical over 10 bases. CDR3 loop: CAWSVDRGLTGANVLTF. The DNA of the CDR3 is TGTGCCTGGAGTGTAGACAGGGGGCTAACTGGGGCCAACGTCCTGACTTTC.